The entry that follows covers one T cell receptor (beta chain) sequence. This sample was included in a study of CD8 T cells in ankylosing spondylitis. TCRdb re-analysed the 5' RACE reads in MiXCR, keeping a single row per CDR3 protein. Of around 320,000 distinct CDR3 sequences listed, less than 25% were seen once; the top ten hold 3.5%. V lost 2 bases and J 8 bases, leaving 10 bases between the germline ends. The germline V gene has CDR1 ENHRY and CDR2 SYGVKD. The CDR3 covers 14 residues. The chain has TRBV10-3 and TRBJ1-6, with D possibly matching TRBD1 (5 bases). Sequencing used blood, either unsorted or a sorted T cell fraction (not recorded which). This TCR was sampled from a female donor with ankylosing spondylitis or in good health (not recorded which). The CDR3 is CAISESGADSPLHF. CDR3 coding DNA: TGTGCCATCAGTGAGAGCGGGGCTGATTCACCCCTCCACTTT.